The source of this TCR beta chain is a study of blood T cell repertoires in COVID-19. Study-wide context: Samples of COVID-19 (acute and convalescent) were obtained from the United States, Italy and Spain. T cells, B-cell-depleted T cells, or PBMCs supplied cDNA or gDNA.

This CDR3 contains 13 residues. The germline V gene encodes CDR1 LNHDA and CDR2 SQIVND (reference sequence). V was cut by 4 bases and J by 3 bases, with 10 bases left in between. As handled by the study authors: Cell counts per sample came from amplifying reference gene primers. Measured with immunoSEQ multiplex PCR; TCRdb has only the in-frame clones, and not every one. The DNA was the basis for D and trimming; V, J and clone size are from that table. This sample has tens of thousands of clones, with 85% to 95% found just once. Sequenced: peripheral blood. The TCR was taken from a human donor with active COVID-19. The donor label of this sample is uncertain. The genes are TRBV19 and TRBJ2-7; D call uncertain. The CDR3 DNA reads TGTGCCAGTAGTACCCTAGAGAACTACGAGCAGTACTTC. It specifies CASSTLENYEQYF.